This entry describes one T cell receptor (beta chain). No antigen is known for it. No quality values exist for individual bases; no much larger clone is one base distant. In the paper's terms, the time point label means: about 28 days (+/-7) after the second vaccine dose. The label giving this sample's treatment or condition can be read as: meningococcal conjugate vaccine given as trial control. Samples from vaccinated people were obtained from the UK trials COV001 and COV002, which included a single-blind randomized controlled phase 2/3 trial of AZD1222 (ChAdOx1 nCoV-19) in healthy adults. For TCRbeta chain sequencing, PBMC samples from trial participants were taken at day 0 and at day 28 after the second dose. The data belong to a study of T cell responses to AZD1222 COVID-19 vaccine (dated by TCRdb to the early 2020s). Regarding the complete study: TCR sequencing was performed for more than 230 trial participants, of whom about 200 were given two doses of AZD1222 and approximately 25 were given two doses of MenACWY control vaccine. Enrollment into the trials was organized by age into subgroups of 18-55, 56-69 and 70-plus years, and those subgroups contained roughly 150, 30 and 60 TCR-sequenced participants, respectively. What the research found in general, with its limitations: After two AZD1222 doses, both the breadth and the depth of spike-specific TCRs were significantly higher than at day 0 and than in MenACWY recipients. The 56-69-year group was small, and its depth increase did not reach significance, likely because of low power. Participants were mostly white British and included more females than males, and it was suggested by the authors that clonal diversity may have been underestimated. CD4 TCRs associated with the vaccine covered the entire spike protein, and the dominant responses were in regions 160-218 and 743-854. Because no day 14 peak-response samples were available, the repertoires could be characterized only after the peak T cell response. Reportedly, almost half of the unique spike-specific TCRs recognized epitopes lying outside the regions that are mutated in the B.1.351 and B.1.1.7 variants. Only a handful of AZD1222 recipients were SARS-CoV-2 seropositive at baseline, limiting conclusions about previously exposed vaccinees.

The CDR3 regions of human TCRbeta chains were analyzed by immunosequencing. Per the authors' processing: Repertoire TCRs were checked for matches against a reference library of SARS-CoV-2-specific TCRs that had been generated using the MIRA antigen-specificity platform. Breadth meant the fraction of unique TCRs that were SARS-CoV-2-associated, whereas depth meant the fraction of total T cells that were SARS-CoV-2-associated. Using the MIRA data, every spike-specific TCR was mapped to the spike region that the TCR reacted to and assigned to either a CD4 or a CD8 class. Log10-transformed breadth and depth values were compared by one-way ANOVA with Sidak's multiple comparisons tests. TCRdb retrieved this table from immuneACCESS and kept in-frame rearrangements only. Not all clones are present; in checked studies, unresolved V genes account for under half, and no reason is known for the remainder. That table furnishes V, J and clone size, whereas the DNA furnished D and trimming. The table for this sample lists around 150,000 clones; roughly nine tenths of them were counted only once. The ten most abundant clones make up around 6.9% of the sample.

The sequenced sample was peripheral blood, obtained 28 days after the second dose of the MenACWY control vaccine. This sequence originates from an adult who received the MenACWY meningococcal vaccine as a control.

Here the CDR3 is given as CASSLGVERGGQETQYF. The DNA reads TGTGCCAGCAGCTTGGGGGTGGAGCGGGGTGGTCAAGAGACCCAGTACTTC. Recombination linked TRBV11-3 to TRBJ2-5, and 7 junctional nucleotides match TRBD2. From a lookup of the germline V gene, CDR1 and CDR2 are SGHNT and YENEEA. V is cut back by 3 bases and J by 2 bases, with 12 bases in the junction unmatched. CDR3 length: 17 amino acids, cysteine to phenylalanine. Of all the DNA, just the CDR3 is kept, 51 bases in frame from base 1.